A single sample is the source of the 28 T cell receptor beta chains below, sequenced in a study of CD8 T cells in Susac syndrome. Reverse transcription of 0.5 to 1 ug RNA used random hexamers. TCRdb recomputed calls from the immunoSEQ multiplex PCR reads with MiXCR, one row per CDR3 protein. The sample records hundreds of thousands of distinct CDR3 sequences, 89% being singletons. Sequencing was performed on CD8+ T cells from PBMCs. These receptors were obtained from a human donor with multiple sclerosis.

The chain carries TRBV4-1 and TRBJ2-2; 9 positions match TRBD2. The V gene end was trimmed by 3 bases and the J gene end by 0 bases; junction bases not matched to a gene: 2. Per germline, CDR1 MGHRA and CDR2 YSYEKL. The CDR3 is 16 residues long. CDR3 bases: TGCGCCAGCAGCCAGGCTAGCGGGGCGAACACCGGGGAGCTGTTTTTT. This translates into CASSQASGANTGELFF.

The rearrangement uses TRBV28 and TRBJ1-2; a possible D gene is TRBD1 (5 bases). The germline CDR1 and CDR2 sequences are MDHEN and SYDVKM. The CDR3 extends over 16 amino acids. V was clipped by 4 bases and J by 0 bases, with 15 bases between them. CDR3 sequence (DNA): TGTGCCAGCAGTTGGGGGAGGACGGAGACTAACTATGGCTACACCTTC. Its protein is CASSWGRTETNYGYTF.

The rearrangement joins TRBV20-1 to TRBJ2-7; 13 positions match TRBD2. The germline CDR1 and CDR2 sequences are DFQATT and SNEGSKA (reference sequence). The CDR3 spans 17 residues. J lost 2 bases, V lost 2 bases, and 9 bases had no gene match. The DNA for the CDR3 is TGCAGTGCTAGATTGACTAGCGGGGGGCCAGGGCCCTACGAGCAGTACTTC. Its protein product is CSARLTSGGPGPYEQYF.

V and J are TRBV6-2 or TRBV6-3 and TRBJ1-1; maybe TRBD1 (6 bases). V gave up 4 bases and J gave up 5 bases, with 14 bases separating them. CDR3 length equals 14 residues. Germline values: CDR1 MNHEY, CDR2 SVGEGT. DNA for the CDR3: TGTGCCAGCAGTTTGGGGGGGCCTTGGACTGAAGCTTTCTTT. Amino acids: CASSLGGPWTEAFF.

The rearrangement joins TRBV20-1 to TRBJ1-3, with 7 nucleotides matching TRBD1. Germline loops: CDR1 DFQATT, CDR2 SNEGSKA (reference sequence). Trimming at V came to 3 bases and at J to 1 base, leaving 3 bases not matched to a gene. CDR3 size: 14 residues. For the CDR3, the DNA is TGCAGTGCTAGCCCAGGGGGTTCTGGAAACACCATATATTTT. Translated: CSASPGGSGNTIYF.

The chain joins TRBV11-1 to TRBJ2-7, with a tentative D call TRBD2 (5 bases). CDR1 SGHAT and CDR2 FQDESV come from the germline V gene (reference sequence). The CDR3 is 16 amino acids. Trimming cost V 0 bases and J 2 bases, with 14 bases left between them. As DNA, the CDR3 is TGTGCCAGCAGCTTAGCCCCGCTGACTATTACCTACGAGCAGTACTTC. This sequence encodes CASSLAPLTITYEQYF.

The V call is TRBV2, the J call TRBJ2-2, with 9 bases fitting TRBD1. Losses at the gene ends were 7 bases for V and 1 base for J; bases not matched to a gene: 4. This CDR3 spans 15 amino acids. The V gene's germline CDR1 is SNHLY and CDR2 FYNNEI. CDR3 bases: TGTGCCAGCACCGAGGGACAGGGGAACACCGGGGAGCTGTTTTTT. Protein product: CASTEGQGNTGELFF.

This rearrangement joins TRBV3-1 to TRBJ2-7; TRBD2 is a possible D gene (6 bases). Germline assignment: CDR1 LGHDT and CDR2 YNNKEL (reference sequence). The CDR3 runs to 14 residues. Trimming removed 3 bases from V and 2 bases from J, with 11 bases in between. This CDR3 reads CASSHGGRPYEQYF. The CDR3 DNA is TGTGCCAGCAGCCACGGAGGGCGCCCCTACGAGCAGTACTTC.

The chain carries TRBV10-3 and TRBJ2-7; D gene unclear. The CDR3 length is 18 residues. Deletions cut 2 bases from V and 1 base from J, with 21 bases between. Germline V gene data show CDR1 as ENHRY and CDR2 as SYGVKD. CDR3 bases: TGTGCCATCAGTGAGCGTCTAGATATGTGGCGAATTTCCTACGAGCAGTACTTC. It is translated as CAISERLDMWRISYEQYF.

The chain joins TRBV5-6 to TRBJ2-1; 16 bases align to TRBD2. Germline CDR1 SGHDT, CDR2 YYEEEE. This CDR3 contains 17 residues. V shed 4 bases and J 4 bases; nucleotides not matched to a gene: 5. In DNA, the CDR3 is TGTGCCAGCAGCATGCTGGGACTAGCGGGAGGGTACAATGAGCAGTTCTTC. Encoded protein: CASSMLGLAGGYNEQFF.

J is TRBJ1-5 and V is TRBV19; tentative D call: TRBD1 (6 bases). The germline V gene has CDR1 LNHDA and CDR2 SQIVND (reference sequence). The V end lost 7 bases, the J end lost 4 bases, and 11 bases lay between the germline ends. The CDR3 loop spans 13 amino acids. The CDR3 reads CASIGGLNQPQHF. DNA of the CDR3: TGTGCCAGTATAGGGGGGCTAAATCAGCCCCAGCATTTT. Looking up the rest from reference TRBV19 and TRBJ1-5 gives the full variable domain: DGGITQSPKYLFRKEGQNVTLSCEQNLNHDAMYWYRQDPGQGLRLIYYSQIVNDFQKGDIAEGYSVSREKKESFPLTVTSAQKNPTAFYLCASIGGLNQPQHFGDGTRLSIL.

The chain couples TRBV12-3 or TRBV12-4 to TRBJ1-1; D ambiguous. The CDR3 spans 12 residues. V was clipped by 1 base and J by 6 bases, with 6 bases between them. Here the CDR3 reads CASSLVRPEAFF. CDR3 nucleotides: TGTGCCAGCAGTTTAGTCAGGCCTGAAGCTTTCTTT.

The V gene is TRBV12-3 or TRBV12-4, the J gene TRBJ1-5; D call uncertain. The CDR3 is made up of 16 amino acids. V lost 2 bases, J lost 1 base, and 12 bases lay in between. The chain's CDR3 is CASSLWAQSSNQPQHF. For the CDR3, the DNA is TGTGCCAGCAGTTTATGGGCACAGTCGAGCAATCAGCCCCAGCATTTT.

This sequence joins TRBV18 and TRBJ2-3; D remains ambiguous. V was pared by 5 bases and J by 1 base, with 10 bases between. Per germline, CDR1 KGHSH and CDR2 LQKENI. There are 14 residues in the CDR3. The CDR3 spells CASSSLEGTDTQYF. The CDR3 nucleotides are TGTGCCAGCTCATCCCTTGAGGGCACAGATACGCAGTATTTT.

The CDR3 DNA follows: TGTGCCTGGAGCCCCACTGACAGCTATGGCTACACCTTC. It is translated as CAWSPTDSYGYTF. J is TRBJ1-2 and V is TRBV30; tentative D call: TRBD1 (5 bases). Trimming shortened V by 3 bases and J by 4 bases, and 12 bases separated the two germline ends. Germline-derived CDR1 and CDR2 are GTSNPN and SVGIG (reference sequence). The CDR3 covers 13 residues.

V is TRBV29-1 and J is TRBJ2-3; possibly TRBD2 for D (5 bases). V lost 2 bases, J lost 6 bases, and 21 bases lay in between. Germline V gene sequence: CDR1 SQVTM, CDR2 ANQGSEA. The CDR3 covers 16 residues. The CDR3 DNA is TGCAGCGTTGAAACGGCGCGGGCCAATGCCCTCGATACGCAGTATTTT. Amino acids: CSVETARANALDTQYF.

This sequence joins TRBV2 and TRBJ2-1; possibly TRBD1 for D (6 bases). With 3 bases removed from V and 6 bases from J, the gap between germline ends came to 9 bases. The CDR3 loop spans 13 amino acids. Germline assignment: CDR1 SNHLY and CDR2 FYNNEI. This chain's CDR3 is CASSDRTVNEQFF. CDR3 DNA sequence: TGTGCCAGCAGTGACAGGACAGTCAATGAGCAGTTCTTC.

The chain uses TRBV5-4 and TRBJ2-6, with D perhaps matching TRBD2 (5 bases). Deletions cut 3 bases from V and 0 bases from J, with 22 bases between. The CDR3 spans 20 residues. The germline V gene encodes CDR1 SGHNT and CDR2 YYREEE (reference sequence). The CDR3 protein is CASSSSITSRDSSGANVLTF. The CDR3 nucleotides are TGTGCCAGCAGCTCCTCAATAACTAGTCGGGATAGCTCTGGGGCCAACGTCCTGACTTTC.

CDR3 sequence: CSARVGQGSYEQYF. The CDR3, as DNA: TGCAGTGCTAGAGTAGGGCAGGGATCCTACGAGCAGTACTTC. The J gene is TRBJ2-7, the V gene TRBV20-1; tentative D call: TRBD1 (5 bases). Trimming shortened V by 1 base and J by 1 base, and 11 bases separated the two germline ends. From germline, CDR1 is DFQATT and CDR2 SNEGSKA (reference sequence). This CDR3 contains 14 residues.

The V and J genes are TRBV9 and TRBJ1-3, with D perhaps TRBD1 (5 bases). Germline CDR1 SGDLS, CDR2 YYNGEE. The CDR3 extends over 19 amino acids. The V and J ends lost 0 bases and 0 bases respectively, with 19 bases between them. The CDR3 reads CASSVESSGNSPSGNTIYF. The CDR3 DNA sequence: TGTGCCAGCAGCGTAGAAAGCTCAGGGAACAGCCCCTCTGGAAACACCATATATTTT.

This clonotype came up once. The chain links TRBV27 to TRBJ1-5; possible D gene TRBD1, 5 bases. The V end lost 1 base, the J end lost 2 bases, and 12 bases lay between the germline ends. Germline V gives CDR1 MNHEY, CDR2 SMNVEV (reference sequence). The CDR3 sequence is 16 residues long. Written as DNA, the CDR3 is TGTGCCAGCAGTTTATTTGGAGGGGCGGGCAATCAGCCCCAGCATTTT. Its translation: CASSLFGGAGNQPQHF.

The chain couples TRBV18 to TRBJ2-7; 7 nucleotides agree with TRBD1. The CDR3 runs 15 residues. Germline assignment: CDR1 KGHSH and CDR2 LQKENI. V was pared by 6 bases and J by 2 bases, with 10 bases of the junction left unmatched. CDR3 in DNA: TGTGCCAGCTCCCTAGACAGGGATAGGCCCTACGAGCAGTACTTC. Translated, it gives CASSLDRDRPYEQYF.

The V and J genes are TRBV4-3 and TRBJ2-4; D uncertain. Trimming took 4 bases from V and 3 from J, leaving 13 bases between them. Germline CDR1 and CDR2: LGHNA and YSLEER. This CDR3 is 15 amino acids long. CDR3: CASSPRPLDKNIQYF. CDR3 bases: TGCGCCAGCAGCCCAAGGCCTCTGGACAAAAACATTCAGTACTTC.

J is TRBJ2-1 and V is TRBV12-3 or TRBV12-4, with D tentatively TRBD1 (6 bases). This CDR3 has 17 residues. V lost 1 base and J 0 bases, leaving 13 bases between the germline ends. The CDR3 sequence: CASSLGGGVSSYNEQFF. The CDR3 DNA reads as TGTGCCAGCAGTTTAGGAGGGGGTGTCAGCTCCTACAATGAGCAGTTCTTC.

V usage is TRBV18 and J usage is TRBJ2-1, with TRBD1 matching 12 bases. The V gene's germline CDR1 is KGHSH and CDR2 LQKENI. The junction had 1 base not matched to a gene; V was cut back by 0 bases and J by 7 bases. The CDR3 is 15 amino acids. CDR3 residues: CASSPPGQGANEQFF. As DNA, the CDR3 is TGTGCCAGCTCACCACCGGGACAGGGGGCGAATGAGCAGTTCTTC.

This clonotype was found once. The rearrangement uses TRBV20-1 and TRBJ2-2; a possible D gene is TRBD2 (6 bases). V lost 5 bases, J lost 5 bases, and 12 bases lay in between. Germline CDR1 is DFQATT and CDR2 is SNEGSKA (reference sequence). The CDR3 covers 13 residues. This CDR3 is CSAWDWRTGELFF. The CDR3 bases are TGCAGTGCTTGGGACTGGAGGACCGGGGAGCTGTTTTTT.

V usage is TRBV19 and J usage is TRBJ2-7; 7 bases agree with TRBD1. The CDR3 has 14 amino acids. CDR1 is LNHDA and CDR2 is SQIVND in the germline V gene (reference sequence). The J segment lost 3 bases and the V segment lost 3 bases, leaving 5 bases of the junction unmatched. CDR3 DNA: TGTGCCAGTAGTATTGCAGGGGGAAACTACGAGCAGTACTTC. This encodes CASSIAGGNYEQYF.

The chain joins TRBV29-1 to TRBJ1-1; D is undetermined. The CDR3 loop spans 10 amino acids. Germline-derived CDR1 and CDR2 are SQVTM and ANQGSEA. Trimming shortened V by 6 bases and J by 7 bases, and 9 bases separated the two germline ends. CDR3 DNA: TGCAGCGTCTGGAGGAGTGAAGCTTTCTTT. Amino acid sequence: CSVWRSEAFF.